This is a list of T cell receptor beta chains from one sample in a study of spatial heterogeneity in lung cancer. MiXCR was run by TCRdb on the 5' RACE reads, yielding one entry per CDR3 protein. The repertoire holds about 70,000 distinct CDR3 sequences, with roughly 9% as singletons. This specimen was PBMCs, taken at follow-up. These TCRs come from a female donor with early-stage non-small cell lung cancer. Both conserved end residues are part of each CDR3. D genes are given only for firm matches. Not all rows give a size; the values are once, few, many and, for expanded clones, a class.

CDR3 protein	CDR3 DNA	D gene	clone size	J gene	V gene	CDR3 length
CAIKEAGPNSPLHF	TGTGCCATCAAGGAGGCAGGGCCTAATTCACCCCTCCACTTT	NA	NA	TRBJ1-6	TRBV10-3	14
CASEEGSPYNEQFF	TGTGCCAGCGAAGAGGGGAGCCCTTACAATGAGCAGTTCTTC	NA	many	TRBJ2-1	TRBV2	14
CASSLSGRYYNEQFF	TGTGCCAGCAGCTTAAGCGGGAGATACTACAATGAGCAGTTCTTC	TRBD2	many	TRBJ2-1	TRBV7-2	15
CASSLLAPGNEQFF	TGTGCCAGCAGCTTATTAGCGCCTGGGAATGAGCAGTTCTTC	NA	many	TRBJ2-1	TRBV7-9	14
CASSYQGTGELFF	TGTGCCAGCAGTTATCAGGGGACCGGGGAGCTGTTTTTT	NA	NA	TRBJ2-2	TRBV4-2	13
CASSLRDQPQHF	TGTGCCAGCAGCCTGCGCGATCAGCCCCAGCATTTT	NA	few	TRBJ1-5	TRBV7-9	12
CTWKASADTQYF	TGTACCTGGAAGGCCTCGGCAGATACGCAGTATTTT	NA	few	TRBJ2-3	TRBV30	12
CATGTGETEAFF	TGTGCCACCGGGACAGGGGAAACTGAAGCTTTCTTT	TRBD1	NA	TRBJ1-1	TRBV15	12
CASSHDSTGELFF	TGTGCCAGCAGTCATGACTCCACCGGGGAGCTGTTTTTT	NA	many	TRBJ2-2	TRBV6-4	13
CASSPQGESSYEQYF	TGTGCCAGCAGTCCACAGGGAGAATCCTCCTACGAGCAGTACTTC	NA	few	TRBJ2-7	TRBV5-4	15
CASSSRVNNEQFF	TGTGCTAGCAGCTCACGCGTGAATAATGAGCAGTTCTTC	NA	NA	TRBJ2-1	TRBV7-7	13
CASIPLAGLGNEQFF	TGTGCCAGCATTCCACTAGCGGGATTGGGCAATGAGCAGTTCTTC	TRBD2	NA	TRBJ2-1	TRBV2	15
CASSLGGRHTDTQYF	TGTGCCAGCAGCTTGGGGGGGAGACACACAGATACGCAGTATTTT	TRBD2	many	TRBJ2-3	TRBV7-3	15
CAWSWQDSVYGYTF	TGTGCCTGGAGTTGGCAGGACAGCGTCTATGGCTACACCTTC	NA	NA	TRBJ1-2	TRBV30	14
CASSPRQDSNQPQHF	TGTGCCAGCTCACCGCGCCAGGATAGCAATCAGCCCCAGCATTTT	NA	many	TRBJ1-5	TRBV18	15
CASSLATRRAYEQYF	TGCGCCAGCAGCTTGGCCACTAGGAGAGCCTACGAGCAGTACTTC	NA	many	TRBJ2-7	TRBV5-1	15
CASSLGTDGNTIYF	TGTGCCAGCAGTTTAGGGACGGATGGAAACACCATATATTTT	NA	many	TRBJ1-3	TRBV12-3/TRBV12-4	14
CSAEDSGRAREQFF	TGCAGTGCAGAAGATAGCGGGAGGGCACGGGAGCAGTTCTTC	TRBD2	many	TRBJ2-1	TRBV20-1	14
CASTDGGGLEQYF	TGTGCCAGTACCGATGGGGGAGGGCTCGAGCAGTACTTC	TRBD2	few	TRBJ2-7	TRBV19	13
CASSFGNRGLAYEQYF	TGTGCCAGCAGTTTCGGAAACAGGGGACTCGCCTACGAGCAGTACTTC	NA	NA	TRBJ2-7	TRBV27	16
CASSLLLAGETRYF	TGCGCCAGCAGCTTGTTACTAGCGGGAGAGACCCGGTACTTC	TRBD2	NA	TRBJ2-5	TRBV5-1	14
CASTELAGAYSYNEQFF	TGTGCCAGCACCGAGCTAGCGGGAGCTTACTCCTACAATGAGCAGTTCTTC	TRBD2	few	TRBJ2-1	TRBV2	17
CASSLTPARTEAFF	TGTGCCAGCAGCTTAACTCCCGCACGGACTGAAGCTTTCTTT	NA	NA	TRBJ1-1	TRBV7-3	14
CASSSPSSSTDTQYF	TGTGCCAGCAGCTCTCCTAGCAGCAGCACAGATACGCAGTATTTT	NA	many	TRBJ2-3	TRBV6-5	15
CAISTGMSGNTIYF	TGTGCCATCAGTACAGGGATGAGTGGAAACACCATATATTTT	NA	NA	TRBJ1-3	TRBV10-3	14
CASGGHQNTEAFF	TGTGCCAGCGGAGGACACCAGAACACTGAAGCTTTCTTT	NA	NA	TRBJ1-1	TRBV6-2/TRBV6-3	13
CASSQEGWRGNPYNEQFF	TGTGCCAGCAGCCAAGAAGGGTGGCGGGGCAACCCCTACAATGAGCAGTTCTTC	NA	NA	TRBJ2-1	TRBV14	18
CASSPEGASYEQYF	TGTGCCAGCAGCCCTGAGGGGGCTTCCTACGAGCAGTACTTC	TRBD1	many	TRBJ2-7	TRBV3-1	14
CASSQEGEVREQFF	TGTGCCAGCAGCCAAGAGGGGGAAGTTCGGGAGCAGTTCTTC	NA	many	TRBJ2-1	TRBV3-1	14
CASRVLAAAEQYF	TGTGCCAGCAGGGTTCTAGCGGCCGCGGAGCAGTACTTC	TRBD2	many	TRBJ2-7	TRBV6-1	13
CASKGATNEKLFF	TGTGCCAGTAAAGGAGCAACTAATGAAAAACTGTTTTTT	NA	many	TRBJ1-4	TRBV19	13
CASRMFQTSGNNEQFF	TGTGCCAGCAGGATGTTTCAGACTAGCGGCAACAATGAGCAGTTCTTC	TRBD2	many	TRBJ2-1	TRBV5-4	16
CASSLGRTELVAFF	TGTGCCAGCAGTTTAGGACGGACTGAATTGGTAGCTTTCTTT	NA	few	TRBJ1-1	TRBV28	14
CASSPGTSGTNEQFF	TGTGCCAGTAGTCCTGGGACTAGCGGGACTAATGAGCAGTTCTTC	TRBD2	few	TRBJ2-1	TRBV19	15
CASSLVSHEQYF	TGTGCCAGCAGCTTAGTTTCCCACGAGCAGTACTTC	NA	many	TRBJ2-7	TRBV7-9	12
CASSLGLVAGGSTDTQYF	TGCGCCAGCAGCTTGGGTCTAGTAGCGGGAGGGTCCACAGATACGCAGTATTTT	TRBD2	many	TRBJ2-3	TRBV5-1	18
CASAPGHRTDTQYF	TGTGCCAGCGCCCCGGGACACCGCACAGATACGCAGTATTTT	NA	many	TRBJ2-3	TRBV19	14
CASSRSWNPRGAAYNEQFF	TGTGCCAGCAGCCGGAGCTGGAACCCCCGCGGGGCCGCTTACAATGAGCAGTTCTTC	NA	NA	TRBJ2-1	TRBV27	19
CASSRDRGVGEETQYF	TGTGCCAGCAGCCGGGACAGGGGAGTTGGAGAAGAGACCCAGTACTTC	TRBD1	few	TRBJ2-5	TRBV2	16
CASSQVEASRVYNEQFF	TGCGCCAGCAGCCAAGTGGAGGCGTCTAGGGTATACAATGAGCAGTTCTTC	NA	many	TRBJ2-1	TRBV4-1	17
CSVEGGRGEEKLFF	TGCAGCGTTGAAGGGGGCAGGGGTGAGGAAAAACTGTTTTTT	NA	many	TRBJ1-4	TRBV29-1	14
CASSVSEGEGPHEQYF	TGTGCCAGCAGCGTTAGCGAGGGGGAGGGCCCCCACGAGCAGTACTTC	NA	few	TRBJ2-7	TRBV9	16
CASSLSRQGANGYTF	TGTGCCAGCAGTTTAAGTCGGCAGGGGGCGAATGGCTACACCTTC	TRBD1	many	TRBJ1-2	TRBV12-3/TRBV12-4	15
CSAAGRLNTEAFF	TGCAGTGCAGCCGGACGGTTAAACACTGAAGCTTTCTTT	NA	few	TRBJ1-1	TRBV20-1	13
CSVVLAGAYEQYF	TGCAGCGTTGTCTTAGCGGGAGCCTACGAGCAGTACTTC	TRBD2	many	TRBJ2-7	TRBV29-1	13
CASSIRTALYEQFF	TGTGCCAGCAGCATCAGGACAGCCCTCTACGAGCAGTTCTTC	NA	NA	TRBJ2-1	TRBV11-2	14
CAWSLTEAFF	TGTGCCTGGAGTTTGACTGAAGCTTTCTTT	NA	NA	TRBJ1-1	TRBV30	10
CSATLGGKQPQHF	TGCAGTGCTACCTTAGGGGGGAAGCAGCCCCAGCATTTT	NA	many	TRBJ1-5	TRBV20-1	13
CASSLDSGTLGELFF	TGTGCCAGCAGCTTGGATTCCGGGACACTGGGGGAGCTGTTTTTT	NA	many	TRBJ2-2	TRBV5-4	15
CASSLDRLVEQFF	TGTGCCAGCAGCTTAGATCGCCTAGTTGAGCAGTTCTTC	NA	many	TRBJ2-1	TRBV11-2	13
CASSKEATSGNTIYF	TGTGCCAGCAGCAAAGAGGCCACCTCTGGAAACACCATATATTTT	NA	many	TRBJ1-3	TRBV21-1	15
CATSRTWNEQFF	TGTGCCACCAGCAGAACGTGGAATGAGCAGTTCTTC	NA	NA	TRBJ2-1	TRBV15	12
CASSTLWTEYSNQPQHF	TGTGCCAGTAGTACCCTCTGGACAGAATATAGCAATCAGCCCCAGCATTTT	NA	many	TRBJ1-5	TRBV19	17
CASSWKREGIDEQFF	TGCGCCAGCAGCTGGAAGCGGGAGGGCATCGATGAGCAGTTCTTC	TRBD2	many	TRBJ2-1	TRBV5-1	15
CASSLDLRRAEKLFF	TGTGCCAGCAGCTTAGATCTCCGGCGGGCTGAAAAACTGTTTTTT	NA	many	TRBJ1-4	TRBV7-9	15
CATSVGGSAGGNTGELFF	TGTGCCACCTCCGTCGGGGGAAGTGCGGGAGGAAACACCGGGGAGCTGTTTTTT	TRBD2	many	TRBJ2-2	TRBV24-1	18
CASSYFDEQYF	TGTGCCAGCAGTTACTTCGACGAGCAGTACTTC	NA	few	TRBJ2-7	TRBV6-6	11